These T cell receptor beta chains were read from a single sample in a study of monozygotic twins with inflammatory bowel disease. TCRdb reprocessed the 5' RACE reads and keeps a single row for each CDR3 protein, giving no DNA. The listing contains fewer than 550,000 distinct CDR3 sequences. Sequencing was performed on blood. The receptors derive from a human donor with ulcerative colitis or Crohn's disease, or a healthy co-twin of an affected twin (not recorded which). Each CDR3 is given with its conserved first and last residue.

j_gene,v_gene,CDR3aa
TRBJ1-2,TRBV7-2,CASSLGDRGRGYTF
TRBJ2-1,TRBV5-5,CASSSRVGQSSSYNEQFF
TRBJ1-2,TRBV28,CASKEEDYYGYTF
TRBJ2-3,TRBV7-2,CASNLQPSGREADTQYF
TRBJ2-2,TRBV7-6,CASSNPGGGPTPGELFF
TRBJ2-4,TRBV20-1,CSARDGKGLAKNIQYF
TRBJ1-5,TRBV15,CATSMRNQPQHF
TRBJ1-2,TRBV2,CASRIQGVYGYTF
TRBJ2-5,TRBV5-1,CASSLQAKETQYF
TRBJ1-2,TRBV30,CAWSVQEDGYTF
TRBJ1-2,TRBV29-1,CSVRDSLYGYTF
TRBJ1-6,TRBV30,CAWQSGSRSPLHF
TRBJ2-2,TRBV7-3,CASSLSRWTSHTGELFF
TRBJ2-7,TRBV5-1,CASSAGLAGVIDGSYEQYF
TRBJ2-7,TRBV5-1,CASSFRGHYEQYF
TRBJ1-6,TRBV20-1,CSARASDRAQNSPLHF
TRBJ2-5,TRBV2,CASNRGGDLETQYF
TRBJ1-1,TRBV19,CASSIGTNTEAFF
TRBJ2-1,TRBV10-1,CASSESLIYNEQFF
TRBJ2-3,TRBV7-6,CASSLVGLAGDGQLTDTQYF
TRBJ2-1,TRBV7-2,CASFAGGPTYNEQFF
TRBJ1-1,TRBV3-1,CASSQMDISTEAFF
TRBJ2-7,TRBV28,CASSLAGRVYEQYF
TRBJ2-3,TRBV20-1,CSDLGGKRGITDTQYF
TRBJ1-5,TRBV12-3/TRBV12-4,CASRRGTANYFPQHF
TRBJ2-1,TRBV5-5,CASSPRPYNEQFF
TRBJ1-1,TRBV7-9,CASSPGTGKSTEAFF
TRBJ1-1,TRBV20-1,CSASRDEVTEAFF
TRBJ1-3,TRBV6-5,CASSYGQKENTIYF
TRBJ2-1,TRBV20-1,CSARTSLPDQFF
TRBJ2-5,TRBV7-2,CASSLAGSPRETQYF
TRBJ2-2,TRBV9,CASSDDSWNTGELFF
TRBJ2-7,TRBV27,CASSSTGYTYEQYF
TRBJ2-1,TRBV6-1,CASRMTSWGLYNEQFF
TRBJ2-1,TRBV10-3,CAISPQGIAGGYEQFF
TRBJ2-1,TRBV9,CASSLLSYGTSNEQFF
TRBJ2-7,TRBV28,CASSLTGVHEQYF
TRBJ2-1,TRBV5-6,CASSGAEEFYNEQFF
TRBJ1-1,TRBV20-1,CSARYLSFRTGDLLF
TRBJ2-2,TRBV5-1,CASSLEPIIASGELFF